This T cell receptor beta chain was identified during a study of T cell responses to AZD1222 COVID-19 vaccine. For the study at large: Second doses that came at about 4 or about 12 weeks were put together.

Only in-frame clones appear in the TCRdb table, and some are missing; sequencing was by immunoSEQ multiplex PCR. Of about 140,000 clones in the sample, 85% to 90% were seen once. The CDR3 loop spans 11 amino acids. V was shortened by 6 bases and J by 8 bases, with 7 bases between the two germline ends. This sample comprised peripheral blood, obtained on day 0 of AZD1222 vaccination. The sequence derives from an adult in good health. This chain uses TRBV6-7 with TRBJ2-2; D gene uncertain. TRBV6-7 carries the ORF label, with uncertain function. CDR3 bases: TGTGCCAGCAGATACCTTGGGGAGCTGTTTTTT. It encodes CASRYLGELFF.